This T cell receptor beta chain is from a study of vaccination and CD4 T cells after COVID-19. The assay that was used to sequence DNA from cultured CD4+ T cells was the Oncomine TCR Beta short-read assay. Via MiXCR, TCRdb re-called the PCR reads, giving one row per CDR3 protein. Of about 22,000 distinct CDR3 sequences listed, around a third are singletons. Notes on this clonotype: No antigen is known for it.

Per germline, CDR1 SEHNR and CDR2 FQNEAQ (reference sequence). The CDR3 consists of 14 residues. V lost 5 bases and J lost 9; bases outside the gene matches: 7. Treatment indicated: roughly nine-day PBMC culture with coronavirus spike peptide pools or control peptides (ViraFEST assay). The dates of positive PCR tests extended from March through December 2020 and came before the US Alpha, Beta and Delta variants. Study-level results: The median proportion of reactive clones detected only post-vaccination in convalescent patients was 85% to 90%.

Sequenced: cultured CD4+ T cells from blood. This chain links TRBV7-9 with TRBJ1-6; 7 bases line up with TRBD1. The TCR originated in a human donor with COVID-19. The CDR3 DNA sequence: TGTGCCAGCAGCCGCGACAGGGCGAGTTCACCCCTCCACTTT. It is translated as CASSRDRASSPLHF.